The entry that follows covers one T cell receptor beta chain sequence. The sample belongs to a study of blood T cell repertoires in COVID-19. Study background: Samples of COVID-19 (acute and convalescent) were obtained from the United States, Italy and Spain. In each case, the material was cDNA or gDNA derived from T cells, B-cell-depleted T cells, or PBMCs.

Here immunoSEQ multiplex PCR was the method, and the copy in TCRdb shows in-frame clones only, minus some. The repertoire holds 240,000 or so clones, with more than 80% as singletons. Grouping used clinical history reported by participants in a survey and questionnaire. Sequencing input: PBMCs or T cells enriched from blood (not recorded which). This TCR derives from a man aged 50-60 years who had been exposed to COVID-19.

Written as DNA, the CDR3 is TGTGCCAGCAGCTCCTTAGTGAGCGTGGAGACCCAGTACTTC. It specifies CASSSLVSVETQYF. This sequence joins TRBV7-2 and TRBJ2-5; D not resolved. This CDR3 spans 14 amino acids. Germline lookup yields CDR1 SGHTA and CDR2 FQGNSA. Between the trimmed V and J ends, which lost 4 bases and 5 bases, there was a span of 14 bases.